This T cell receptor (beta chain) originates from a study of T cell responses to AZD1222 COVID-19 vaccine. The CDR3 has 14 residues. Germline CDR1 SGHDT, CDR2 YYEEEE. V lost 4 bases and J lost 0, with 10 bases in between. TCRdb's copy holds only in-frame clones and misses some; the assay was immunoSEQ multiplex PCR. The table shows 90,000 to 150,000 clones, with 85% to 90% occurring only once. V and J are TRBV5-6 and TRBJ1-1; D gene uncertain. This sample comprised peripheral blood, obtained on day 0 of AZD1222 vaccination. The clonotype comes from an adult in good health. CDR3 region: CASSPNFMNTEAFF. The CDR3 DNA follows: TGTGCCAGCAGCCCCAATTTTATGAACACTGAAGCTTTCTTT.